This TCR beta chain was sequenced for a study of human T cells and chemical hapten exposure. CDR1 and CDR2 (germline): SQVTM, ANQGSEA. This CDR3 region has 14 residues. The time point was: patch test 1, 2 weeks after DPC sensitization. Treatment in this sample: therapeutic diphenylcyclopropenone sensitization with weekly scalp DPC. TCRdb independently ran MiXCR on the RACE reads; one entry per CDR3 protein. The sample lists about 360,000 distinct CDR3 sequences; 6% to 8.5% were seen once. The receptor's source is a woman between 18 and 29 years old with alopecia areata. Some clones in this sample may be carry-over from other donors' samples. This sample comprised whole blood, obtained in connection with sensitization to the hapten diphenylcyclopropenone (DPC). This rearrangement joins TRBV29-1 to TRBJ1-1; no definite D call. This CDR3 is CCSLGAREEAEAFF. CDR3 DNA: TGCTGCTCCCTAGGCGCGCGGGAAGAGGCTGAAGCTTTCTTT.